A selection of T cell receptor beta chains follows, all from one sample in a study of regulatory T cells in long-lasting Graves disease. TCRdb re-analysed the multiplex PCR reads in MiXCR, keeping a single row per CDR3 protein. The table has roughly 470,000 distinct CDR3 sequences, around 20% seen once. The material sequenced was peripheral blood mononuclear cells (PBMCs), taken when the disease was refractory, from a patient treated with antithyroid drugs. Receptors were obtained from a female donor with Graves disease. CDR3s include the opening cysteine and the closing phenylalanine or tryptophan.

TRBV5-8,TRBJ2-2,CASSYRGQARAGELFF
TRBV7-8,TRBJ1-5,CASSPSQGVYSNQPQHF
TRBV5-1,TRBJ2-2,CASSQHNTGELFF
TRBV19,TRBJ2-7,CASSMTAGQGESEQYF
TRBV7-8,TRBJ2-2,CASGPRQGNTGELFF
TRBV18,TRBJ2-5,CASSPVEETQYF
TRBV6-1,TRBJ1-5,CASSQRSGGSNQPQHF
TRBV11-2,TRBJ2-5,CASGNQETQYF
TRBV15,TRBJ2-1,CATSRDRGFNEQFF
TRBV11-2,TRBJ1-3,CASSLEGSPGNTIYF
TRBV28,TRBJ1-3,CASSSPGQWVNTIYF
TRBV27,TRBJ2-1,CASSLWTNERETQFF
TRBV10-3,TRBJ2-5,CAISETGKETQYF
TRBV6-4,TRBJ2-2,CASSDVLAGVGPTGELFF
TRBV6-5,TRBJ1-6,CASSYFALGSPLHF
TRBV28,TRBJ1-5,CASRGRGNQPQHF
TRBV9,TRBJ2-5,CASSVGPRQQETQYF
TRBV5-4,TRBJ1-1,CASSLASRGDTEAFF
TRBV6-1,TRBJ1-1,CASSLRSKDMNTEAFF
TRBV5-5,TRBJ1-5,CASSLVAGPGQPQHF
TRBV28,TRBJ2-7,CASSLFLGLAGGHYEQYF
TRBV12-3/TRBV12-4,TRBJ1-1,CASSFTGGTEAFF
TRBV30,TRBJ2-4,CAWIRQGGFLYF
TRBV27,TRBJ2-7,CASSLFGAYEQYF
TRBV28,TRBJ2-5,CASSRGTANFKETQYF
TRBV9,TRBJ2-1,CASIPTSGPYNEQFF
TRBV27,TRBJ2-7,CASGYSSLYEQYF
TRBV28,TRBJ1-1,CASRVPGGFSTEAFF
TRBV11-2,TRBJ2-1,CASSLGLGGGEQFF
TRBV6-5,TRBJ2-1,CASSYPLYSGEQFF
TRBV29-1,TRBJ2-3,CSVDDDAATDTQYF
TRBV28,TRBJ2-3,CAISEEISTDTQYF
TRBV4-1,TRBJ1-4,CASSQLTGFGEKLFF
TRBV6-2/TRBV6-3,TRBJ1-2,CASAQHLMDYGYTF
TRBV7-3,TRBJ1-1,CASSLDADRNTEAFF
TRBV19,TRBJ1-1,CASTMGQGNTEAFF
TRBV19,TRBJ2-7,CASRLAGGQEQYF
TRBV28,TRBJ1-5,CASTTQGTSNQPQHF
TRBV29-1,TRBJ1-2,CSVPRESNYGYTF
TRBV5-1,TRBJ2-5,CASSLIQGGETQYF
TRBV14,TRBJ2-7,CASSPYLGGVSEQYF
TRBV9,TRBJ2-5,CASSVYREEETQYF
TRBV7-8,TRBJ1-2,CASSSRNISGYTF
TRBV6-1,TRBJ1-2,CTSNPTTGSYGYTF
TRBV7-2,TRBJ1-6,CASSQTGQEPLHF
TRBV6-9,TRBJ1-2,CASSLAGTYGYTF
TRBV11-1,TRBJ2-2,CASSYRTHTGELFF
TRBV19,TRBJ2-7,CASSTSGLASYEQYF
TRBV7-9,TRBJ1-1,CASSLVADEAFF
TRBV12-3/TRBV12-4,TRBJ2-1,CASSLYSTYEQFF
TRBV5-5,TRBJ2-7,CASSRGPGFHYEQYF
TRBV27,TRBJ2-2,CASSFPPGGTGELFF
TRBV20-1,TRBJ2-7,CSASDRAPYEQYF